Below are 26 T cell receptor beta chains sequenced from a single sample in a study of radiation and T cells in renal cell carcinoma. Sample time point: blood 2 weeks post-SBRT. The treatment: 15 Gy SBRT to primary tumor, nephrectomy 4 weeks later. Repertoires were generated with immunoSEQ multiplex PCR, while TCRdb's copy carries only in-frame clones and drops some. Of 70,000 to 100,000 clones in the sample, 80% to 90% are singletons; the top ten hold 20% to 25%. Sequencing used blood, obtained from a patient whose treatment included radiotherapy and nephrectomy. These receptors all come from a woman aged 45-65 years with renal cell carcinoma.

The chain recombines TRBV7-8 with TRBJ2-2; 8 nucleotides agree with TRBD2. The J segment lost 6 bases and the V segment lost 6 bases, leaving 6 bases of the junction unmatched. From germline, CDR1 is SGHVS and CDR2 FQNEAQ. The CDR3 spans 14 residues. Here the CDR3 reads CASRGSGGAGELFF. The CDR3 coding sequence is TGTGCCAGCAGGGGCAGCGGGGGAGCCGGGGAGCTGTTTTTT.

This chain links TRBV7-2 with TRBJ2-7; D gene unclear. Deletions cut 0 bases from V and 0 bases from J, with 3 bases between. CDR3 length equals 13 residues. Germline CDR1 reads SGHTA; CDR2 reads FQGNSA. CDR3 loop: CASSLASSYEQYF. The CDR3 DNA reads TGTGCCAGCAGCTTAGCGTCCTCCTACGAGCAGTACTTC.

A few counts support this clone. The chain recombines TRBV25-1 with TRBJ1-6; D gene unclear. Per germline, CDR1 MGHDK and CDR2 SYGVNS. The V end was cut by 5 bases, the J end by 9 bases, with 8 bases between. The CDR3 extends over 12 amino acids. Here the CDR3 reads CASSLSGSPLHF. Written as DNA, the CDR3 is TGTGCCAGCAGTTTATCGGGTTCACCCCTCCACTTT.

V gene TRBV7-2 combines with J gene TRBJ2-3; 10 nucleotides agree with TRBD2. Trimming cost V 5 bases and J 1 base; bases outside gene matches: 6. The germline CDR1 and CDR2 sequences are SGHTA and FQGNSA. CDR3 length equals 16 residues. The CDR3 reads CASSRLLAGGTDTQYF. DNA for the CDR3: TGTGCCAGCAGCCGTTTGCTAGCGGGGGGCACAGATACGCAGTATTTT.

J is TRBJ1-4 and V is TRBV6-1; D is undetermined. Per the germline V gene, CDR1 is MNHNS and CDR2 is SASEGT. The CDR3 loop spans 14 amino acids. V dropped 8 bases and J dropped 0 bases, with 10 bases sitting between them. This CDR3 reads CASDEGATNEKLFF. The CDR3 DNA reads as TGTGCCAGCGATGAGGGAGCAACTAATGAAAAACTGTTTTTT.

There are a few counts of this clone. The CDR3 DNA reads as TGTGCCAGCAGCTATATACGGGGGGGACAGCGGCCTAGGTCTGAAGCTTTCTTT. Its translation: CASSYIRGGQRPRSEAFF. The chain couples TRBV7-9 to TRBJ1-1, with 7 nucleotides matching TRBD1. From germline, CDR1 is SEHNR and CDR2 FQNEAQ (reference sequence). The CDR3 runs to 18 residues. V trimming: 4 bases; J trimming: 6 bases; junction bases outside the gene matches: 20.

CDR3: CASSEGVLSYEQYF. DNA of the CDR3: TGTGCCAGCAGTGAGGGAGTACTCTCCTACGAGCAGTACTTC. This chain links TRBV2 with TRBJ2-7; possibly TRBD2 for D (5 bases). Germline V gene data show CDR1 as SNHLY and CDR2 as FYNNEI. V gave up 3 bases and J gave up 0 bases, with 9 bases separating them. The CDR3 is 14 amino acids. Full variable domain (remainder filled in from reference TRBV2 and TRBJ2-7): EPEVTQTPSHQVTQMGQEVILRCVPISNHLYFYWYRQILGQKVEFLVSFYNNEISEKSEIFDDQFSVERPDGSNFTLKIRSTKLEDSAMYFCASSEGVLSYEQYFGPGTRLTVT.

V gene TRBV15 combines with J gene TRBJ2-1; 7 bases line up with TRBD2. The germline V gene encodes CDR1 LNHNV and CDR2 YYDKDF (reference sequence). The CDR3 consists of 16 residues. Trimming cost V 0 bases and J 0 bases; bases outside gene matches: 2. This CDR3 is CATSREREGSYNEQFF. CDR3 nucleotides: TGTGCCACCAGCAGAGAAAGGGAGGGCTCCTACAATGAGCAGTTCTTC.

This rearrangement joins TRBV28 to TRBJ1-4, with 7 bases identical to TRBD1. This CDR3 is 15 amino acids long. V was clipped by 3 bases and J by 2 bases; unmatched bases: 3. Germline CDR1 and CDR2: MDHEN and SYDVKM. The chain's CDR3 is CASSLGGQTNEKLFF. The CDR3 nucleotides read TGTGCCAGCAGTTTGGGGGGACAGACTAATGAAAAACTGTTTTTT.

This chain links TRBV21-1 with TRBJ2-5; the DNA was not used to check the table's D call, TRBD2. TRBV21-1 is given as a pseudogene. The CDR3 covers 13 residues. DNA of the CDR3: TGTGCCATCCGGCGGGCCAACCAAGAGACCCAGTACTTC. It yields the protein CAIRRANQETQYF.

The chain links TRBV9 to TRBJ2-7; 8 positions agree with TRBD1. Trimming removed 4 bases from V and 2 bases from J; junction bases left unmatched: 8. The CDR3 sequence is 15 residues long. Germline lookup yields CDR1 SGDLS and CDR2 YYNGEE. CDR3 protein: CASSRGQGATYEQYF. The CDR3 DNA follows: TGTGCCAGCAGCAGGGGGCAGGGGGCCACCTACGAGCAGTACTTC. Filled out from reference TRBV9 and TRBJ2-7, the complete variable domain reads DSGVTQTPKHLITATGQRVTLRCSPRSGDLSVYWYQQSLDQGLQFLIQYYNGEERAKGNILERFSAQQFPDLHSELNLSSLELGDSALYFCASSRGQGATYEQYFGPGTRLTVT.

The chain has TRBV7-8 and TRBJ1-1, with D possibly TRBD1 on 6 matching bases. The length of the CDR3 is 13 residues. Deletions cut 5 bases from V and 10 bases from J, with 17 bases between. Germline V lookup: CDR1 SGHVS, CDR2 FQNEAQ. The CDR3 DNA is TGTGCCAGCAGCCAGGAGGGGGGCGGAGTAGCTTTCTTT. This codes for CASSQEGGGVAFF.

The chain carries TRBV10-1 and TRBJ1-5; maybe TRBD1 (5 bases). The CDR3 contains 13 residues. Germline values: CDR1 WNHNN, CDR2 SYGVQD (reference sequence). The germline V and J ends were trimmed by 0 bases and 7 bases, with 7 bases remaining between them. CDR3 residues: CASSESGAQPQHF. In nucleotides, the CDR3 is TGCGCCAGCAGTGAGTCAGGGGCGCAGCCCCAGCATTTT.

The genes are TRBV6-5 and TRBJ2-5; tentatively, D is TRBD2 (6 bases). The CDR3 consists of 15 residues. Germline loops: CDR1 MNHEY, CDR2 SVGAGI. Deletions cut 7 bases from V and 11 bases from J, with 26 bases between. Written as DNA, the CDR3 is TGTGCCAGCACCCAGGAGGGCCCTATTAGAAGGAAGCAGTACTTC. Residues: CASTQEGPIRRKQYF.

V gene TRBV5-1 combines with J gene TRBJ1-1, with D unresolved. V was clipped by 3 bases and J by 6 bases, with 12 bases between them. The germline gives CDR1 SGHRS, CDR2 YFSETQ. The length of the CDR3 is 13 residues. This CDR3 is CASSSPPASEAFF. The CDR3 DNA sequence: TGCGCCAGCAGCTCTCCCCCCGCCTCTGAAGCTTTCTTT. The entire variable domain, with the rest obtained from reference TRBV5-1 and TRBJ1-1, is as follows: KAGVTQTPRYLIKTRGQQVTLSCSPISGHRSVSWYQQTPGQGLQFLFEYFSETQRNKGNFPGRFSGRQFSNSRSEMNVSTLELGDSALYLCASSSPPASEAFFGQGTRLTVV.

The genes are TRBV19 and TRBJ2-2; D perhaps matches TRBD1 (5 bases). CDR1 is LNHDA, CDR2 SQIVND, per germline (reference sequence). V was trimmed by 5 bases and J by 5 bases, leaving 9 bases between them. The length of the CDR3 is 13 residues. DNA of the CDR3: TGTGCCAGTAGTCCCAGGGTGACCGGGGAGCTGTTTTTT. It translates to CASSPRVTGELFF.

This clone was recorded once. The chain has TRBV19 and TRBJ2-7; D is unclear. The CDR3 has 14 amino acids. The germline V gene encodes CDR1 LNHDA and CDR2 SQIVND (reference sequence). V lost 6 bases to trimming and J lost 2 bases, with 14 bases between them. The CDR3 region is CASRPTRPTYEQYF. DNA for the CDR3: TGTGCCAGTAGACCTACTCGTCCCACCTACGAGCAGTACTTC.

The chain is built from TRBV5-1 and TRBJ1-5, with D unresolved. The V end lost 4 bases, the J end lost 2 bases, and 13 bases lay between the germline ends. Germline loops: CDR1 SGHRS, CDR2 YFSETQ. This CDR3 contains 15 residues. The CDR3 loop is CASSLDIAGNQPQHF. The CDR3 nucleotides read TGCGCCAGCAGCCTCGATATTGCAGGCAATCAGCCCCAGCATTTT.

There are a few counts of this clone. V and J are TRBV19 and TRBJ1-3; D not resolved. This CDR3 contains 14 residues. The V end lost 4 bases, the J end lost 3 bases, and 10 bases lay between the germline ends. Germline CDR1 reads LNHDA; CDR2 reads SQIVND (reference sequence). The DNA for the CDR3 is TGTGCCAGTAGTAACGCCGGGAGTGGAAACACCATATATTTT. Translating it yields CASSNAGSGNTIYF.

The chain joins TRBV11-3 to TRBJ2-5; D is unresolved. Per the germline V gene, CDR1 is SGHNT and CDR2 is YENEEA. V was clipped by 5 bases and J by 0 bases, with 13 bases between them. This CDR3 comprises 15 residues. The CDR3 here is CASSQYGGDQETQYF. The CDR3 nucleotides are TGTGCCAGCAGCCAGTATGGTGGAGACCAAGAGACCCAGTACTTC. Full variable domain (rest looked up from reference TRBV11-3 and TRBJ2-5): EAGVVQSPRYKIIEKKQPVAFWCNPISGHNTLYWYLQNLGQGPELLIRYENEEAVDDSQLPKDRFSAERLKGVDSTLKIQPAELGDSAVYLCASSQYGGDQETQYFGPGTRLLVL.

This clone was counted between two and nine times. The chain couples TRBV19 to TRBJ1-1, with a possible D match to TRBD1 (5 bases). The CDR3 length is 14 residues. Germline-derived CDR1 and CDR2 are LNHDA and SQIVND (reference sequence). V gave up 3 bases and J gave up 4 bases, with 12 bases separating them. CDR3 in amino acids: CASSIDEGSTEAFF. In DNA, the CDR3 is TGTGCCAGTAGTATCGACGAGGGGAGCACTGAAGCTTTCTTT.

The chain joins TRBV7-9 to TRBJ2-4, with D maybe TRBD2 (6 bases). CDR1 is SEHNR, CDR2 FQNEAQ, per germline (reference sequence). The CDR3 consists of 13 residues. Trimming cost V 7 bases and J 7 bases, with 14 bases left between them. The CDR3 nucleotides read TGTGCCAGCAACACCGGGACTGGCAACATTCAGTACTTC. Its translation is CASNTGTGNIQYF.

V and J are TRBV18 and TRBJ2-2; 7 bases align to TRBD2. The CDR3 loop spans 16 amino acids. V was clipped by 0 bases and J by 2 bases; unmatched bases: 3. CDR1 is KGHSH, CDR2 LQKENI, per germline. The CDR3 nucleotides read TGTGCCAGCTCACCACCGGGGGGGAGAAACACCGGGGAGCTGTTTTTT. Protein: CASSPPGGRNTGELFF.

The chain carries TRBV11-2 and TRBJ2-3; D unresolved. Per germline, CDR1 SGHAT and CDR2 FQNNGV. V was trimmed by 0 bases and J by 2 bases, leaving 9 bases between them. CDR3 length: 15 amino acids. The CDR3 DNA follows: TGTGCCAGCAGCTTAGACTTAATGTCCACAGATACGCAGTATTTT. Its protein is CASSLDLMSTDTQYF.

V and J are TRBV9 and TRBJ2-7, with TRBD1 matching 7 bases. Germline V gene data show CDR1 as SGDLS and CDR2 as YYNGEE. The CDR3 covers 14 residues. The V and J ends lost 3 bases and 0 bases, in that order; junction bases with no gene match: 3. CDR3 in amino acids: CASSDRDSSYEQYF. In DNA form, the CDR3 reads TGTGCCAGCAGCGACCGGGACAGCTCCTACGAGCAGTACTTC.

The rearrangement links TRBV10-3 to TRBJ2-5, with TRBD1 matching over 8 bases. The V and J ends lost 10 bases and 5 bases, in that order; junction bases with no gene match: 9. From germline, CDR1 is ENHRY and CDR2 SYGVKD. The CDR3 extends over 13 amino acids. CDR3 bases: TGTGCCACCCTAGGACAGGGCGGGGAGACCCAGTACTTC. Its translation: CATLGQGGETQYF.